Listed below are T cell receptor beta chains from one sample, sequenced in a study of T cells expressing NK-cell markers. From the 5' RACE reads, TCRdb lists one entry per CDR3 protein and no DNA. The ten most abundant clones cover approximately 6.8% of a sample with about 440,000 distinct CDR3 sequences. The sequencing input was blood T cells: a sorted CD56 or NKG2C T cell subset, CD4+ or CD8+ T cells, or bulk PBMC T cells (not recorded which). These TCRs come from a woman between 18 and 70 years old in good health. Each CDR3 is given with its conserved first and last residue.

j_call v_call cdr3_aa
TRBJ2-1 TRBV15 CATSRGARGVINEQFF
TRBJ2-3 TRBV7-9 CASSFTRGGKDTQYF
TRBJ2-6 TRBV20-1 CSASSGANVLTF
TRBJ1-2 TRBV7-9 CASSALGLFGGYTF
TRBJ2-5 TRBV20-1 CSARGSASGGIQETQYF
TRBJ2-3 TRBV7-3 CASSPGGLAGEGRRTDTQYF
TRBJ2-4 TRBV2 CASRTTGLAKNIQYF
TRBJ1-1 TRBV5-1 CASSLDLYMNTEAFF
TRBJ2-7 TRBV27 CASMPRDSYEQYF
TRBJ2-5 TRBV29-1 CSVADAGGAGETQYF
TRBJ2-5 TRBV30 CAWSLTGLAGEAQYF
TRBJ2-1 TRBV7-2 CASSPGLLPQFF
TRBJ2-5 TRBV20-1 CSARPAGQGTETQYF
TRBJ1-4 TRBV20-1 CSAMAVATNEKLFF
TRBJ2-1 TRBV12-3/TRBV12-4 CASTSTDGYNEQFF
TRBJ2-7 TRBV4-3 CASSQDGSSYEQYF
TRBJ2-7 TRBV6-1 CASTQPGQGSYEQYF
TRBJ1-1 TRBV4-3 CASSHLGLRNTEAFF
TRBJ2-3 TRBV9 CASSPSPWTEATDTQYF
TRBJ2-7 TRBV5-1 CASSLGQGIYYEQYF
TRBJ2-5 TRBV28 CASSPATGEFQETQYF
TRBJ2-1 TRBV20-1 CSARDLLGEQFF
TRBJ2-3 TRBV12-3/TRBV12-4 CASSASLASTQYF
TRBJ2-2 TRBV12-3/TRBV12-4 CASRATGIGTGELFF
TRBJ2-2 TRBV6-1 CASTRSNTGELFF
TRBJ1-5 TRBV6-2/TRBV6-3 CASSYWGDDGNQPQHF
TRBJ2-2 TRBV20-1 CSARRRTGAPGELFF
TRBJ2-1 TRBV9 CASSASSLAGAFSYNEQFF
TRBJ2-3 TRBV12-3/TRBV12-4 CASSPSGPADTQYF
TRBJ1-6 TRBV7-3 CASSQSQGSPLHF
TRBJ2-5 TRBV6-2/TRBV6-3 CASREAMVYRETQYF
TRBJ2-5 TRBV9 CASGVGTGGWETQYF
TRBJ1-5 TRBV7-9 CASSPFSQPQHF
TRBJ2-2 TRBV5-5 CASSLVKSSRGTGELFF
TRBJ2-1 TRBV23-1 CASSQSQSGPKNEQFF
TRBJ2-1 TRBV6-2/TRBV6-3 CASSYAGGAADEQFF